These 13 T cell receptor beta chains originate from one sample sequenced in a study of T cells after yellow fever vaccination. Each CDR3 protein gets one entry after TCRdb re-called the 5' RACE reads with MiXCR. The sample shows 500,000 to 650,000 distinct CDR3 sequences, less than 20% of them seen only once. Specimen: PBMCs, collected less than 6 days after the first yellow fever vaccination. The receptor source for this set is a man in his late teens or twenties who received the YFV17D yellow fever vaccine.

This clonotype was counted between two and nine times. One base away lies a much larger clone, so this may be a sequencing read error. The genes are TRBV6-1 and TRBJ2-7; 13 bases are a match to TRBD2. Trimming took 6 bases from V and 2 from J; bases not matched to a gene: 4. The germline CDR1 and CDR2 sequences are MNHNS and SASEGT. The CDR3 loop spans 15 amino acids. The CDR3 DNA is TGTGCCAGCAGCAAAGGGACTAGCGGGGCCTACGAGCAGTACTTC. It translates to CASSKGTSGAYEQYF.

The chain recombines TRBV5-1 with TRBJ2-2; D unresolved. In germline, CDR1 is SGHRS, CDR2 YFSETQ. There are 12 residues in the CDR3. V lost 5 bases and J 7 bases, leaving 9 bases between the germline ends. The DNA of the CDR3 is TGCGCCAGCAGGGAGAGGAGCGGGGAGCTGTTTTTT. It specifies CASRERSGELFF. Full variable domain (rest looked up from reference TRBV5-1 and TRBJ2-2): KAGVTQTPRYLIKTRGQQVTLSCSPISGHRSVSWYQQTPGQGLQFLFEYFSETQRNKGNFPGRFSGRQFSNSRSEMNVSTLELGDSALYLCASRERSGELFFGEGSRLTVL.

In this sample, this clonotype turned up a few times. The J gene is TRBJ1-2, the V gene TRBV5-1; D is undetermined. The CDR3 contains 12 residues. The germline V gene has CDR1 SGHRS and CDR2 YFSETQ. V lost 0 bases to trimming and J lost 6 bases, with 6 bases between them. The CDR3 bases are TGCGCCAGCAGCTTGGCCGCCGATGGCTACACCTTC. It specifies CASSLAADGYTF.

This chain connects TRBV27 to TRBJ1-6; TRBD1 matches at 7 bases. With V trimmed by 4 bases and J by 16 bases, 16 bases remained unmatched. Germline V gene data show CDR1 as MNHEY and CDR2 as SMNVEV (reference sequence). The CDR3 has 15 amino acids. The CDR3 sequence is CASSSSGTARLTLHF. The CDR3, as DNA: TGTGCCAGCAGTTCCTCCGGGACAGCCCGCTTGACTCTCCACTTT.

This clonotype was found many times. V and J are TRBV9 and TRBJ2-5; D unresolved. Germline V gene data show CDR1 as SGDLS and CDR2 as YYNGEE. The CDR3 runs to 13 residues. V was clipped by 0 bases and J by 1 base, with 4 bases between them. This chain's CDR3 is CASSVGPQETQYF. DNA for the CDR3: TGTGCCAGCAGCGTAGGACCCCAAGAGACCCAGTACTTC.

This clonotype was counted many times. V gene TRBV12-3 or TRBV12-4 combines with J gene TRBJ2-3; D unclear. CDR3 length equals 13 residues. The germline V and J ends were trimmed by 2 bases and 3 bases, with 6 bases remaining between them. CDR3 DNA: TGTGCCAGCAGTTTAACAGCTACAGATACGCAGTATTTT. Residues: CASSLTATDTQYF.

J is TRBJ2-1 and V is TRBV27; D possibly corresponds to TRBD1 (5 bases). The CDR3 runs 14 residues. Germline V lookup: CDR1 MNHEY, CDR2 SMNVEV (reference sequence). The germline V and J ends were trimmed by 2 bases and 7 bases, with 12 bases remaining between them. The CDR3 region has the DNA TGTGCCAGCAGTTTAAGTGGGGCAAGGAATGAGCAGTTCTTC. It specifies CASSLSGARNEQFF.

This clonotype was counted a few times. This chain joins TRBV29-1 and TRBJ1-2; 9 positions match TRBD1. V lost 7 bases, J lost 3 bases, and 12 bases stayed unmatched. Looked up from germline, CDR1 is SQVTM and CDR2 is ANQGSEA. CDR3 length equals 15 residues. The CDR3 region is CSAPLGQGPDYGYTF. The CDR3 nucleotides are TGCAGCGCCCCACTGGGACAGGGTCCGGACTATGGCTACACCTTC. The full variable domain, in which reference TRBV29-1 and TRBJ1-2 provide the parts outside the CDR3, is SAVISQKPSRDICQRGTSLTIQCQVDSQVTMMFWYRQQPGQSLTLIATANQGSEATYESGFVIDKFPISRPNLTFSTLTVSNMSPEDSSIYLCSAPLGQGPDYGYTFGSGTRLTVV.

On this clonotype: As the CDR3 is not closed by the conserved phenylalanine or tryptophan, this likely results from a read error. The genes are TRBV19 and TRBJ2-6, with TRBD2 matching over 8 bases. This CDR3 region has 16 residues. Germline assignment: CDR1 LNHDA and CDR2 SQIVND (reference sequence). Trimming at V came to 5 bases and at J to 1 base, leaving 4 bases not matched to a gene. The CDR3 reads CASSVGGGSGANVLTS. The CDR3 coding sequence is TGTGCCAGTAGTGTCGGGGGGGGATCTGGGGCCAACGTCCTGACTTCC.

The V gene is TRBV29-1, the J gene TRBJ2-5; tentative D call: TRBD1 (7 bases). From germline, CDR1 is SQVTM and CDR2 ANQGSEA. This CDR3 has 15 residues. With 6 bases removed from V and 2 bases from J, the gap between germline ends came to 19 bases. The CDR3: CSVEGAVAWQETQYF. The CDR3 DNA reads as TGCAGCGTGGAGGGGGCGGTCGCCTGGCAAGAGACCCAGTACTTC.

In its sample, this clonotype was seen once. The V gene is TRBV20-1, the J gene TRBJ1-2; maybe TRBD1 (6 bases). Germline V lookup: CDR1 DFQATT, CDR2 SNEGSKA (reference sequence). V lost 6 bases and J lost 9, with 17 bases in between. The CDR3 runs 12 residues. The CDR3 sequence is CSARGKNGRYTF. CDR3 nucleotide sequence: TGCAGTGCGAGGGGGAAGAACGGCCGCTACACCTTC.

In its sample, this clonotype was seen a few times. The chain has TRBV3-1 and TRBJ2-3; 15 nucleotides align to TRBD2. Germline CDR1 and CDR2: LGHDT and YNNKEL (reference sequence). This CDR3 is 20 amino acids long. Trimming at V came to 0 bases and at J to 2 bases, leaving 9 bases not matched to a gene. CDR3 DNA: TGTGCCAGCAGCCAAGATCACACAGGACTAGCGGGGGGGATCACAGATACGCAGTATTTT. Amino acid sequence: CASSQDHTGLAGGITDTQYF.

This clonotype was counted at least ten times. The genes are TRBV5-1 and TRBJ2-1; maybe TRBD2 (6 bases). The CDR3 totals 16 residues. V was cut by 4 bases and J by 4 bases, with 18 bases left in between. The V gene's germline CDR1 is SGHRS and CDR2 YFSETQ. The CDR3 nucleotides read TGCGCCAGCAGCCCGGGACTCCACTCGTTGTACAATGAGCAGTTCTTC. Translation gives CASSPGLHSLYNEQFF.